This TCR beta chain stems from a study of blood T cells in healthy people across ages. V was clipped by 6 bases and J by 12 bases, with 21 bases between them. The germline V gene has CDR1 SEHNR and CDR2 FQNEAQ (reference sequence). This CDR3 has 14 residues. This clonotype occurred many times. Combining a sample-barcoded 5' primer with a J-beta primer mix, a second PCR ran for roughly 7 to 12 cycles. TCRdb re-called the 5' RACE reads with MiXCR, one entry per CDR3 protein. In the table there are more than 800,000 distinct CDR3 sequences, 29% of which are singletons. The V and J genes are TRBV7-9 and TRBJ2-1, with D perhaps being TRBD1 or TRBD2 (6 bases each). The receptor was derived from a woman older than 75 in good health. The material sequenced was blood. The CDR3: CASSPVGGGGAQFF. The CDR3 DNA reads as TGTGCCAGCAGTCCTGTCGGGGGCGGCGGGGCGCAGTTCTTC. Filled out from reference TRBV7-9 and TRBJ2-1, the complete variable domain reads DTGVSQNPRHKITKRGQNVTFRCDPISEHNRLYWYRQTLGQGPEFLTYFQNEAQLEKSRLLSDRFSAERPKGSFSTLEIQRTEQGDSAMYLCASSPVGGGGAQFFGPGTRLTVL.